One sample yielded the 3 T cell receptor beta chains listed below, sequenced in a study of control samples from healthy donors and cancer patients. TCRdb keeps only in-frame clones here, not all; method: immunoSEQ multiplex PCR. Counted here are fewer than 500,000 clones, about 93% occurring once; the ten biggest clones make up just under 6.5%. The sequenced sample consisted of PBMCs. The receptors originated from a man aged 40-55 years with head and neck cancer.

The J gene is TRBJ2-7, the V gene TRBV6-6, with 10 bases identical to TRBD2. This CDR3 region has 14 residues. Germline values: CDR1 MNHNY, CDR2 SVGAGI (reference sequence). The V gene end was trimmed by 7 bases and the J gene end by 0 bases; junction bases not matched to a gene: 3. This CDR3 reads CASTPSGSSYEQYF. In nucleotides, the CDR3 is TGTGCCAGCACCCCTAGCGGGAGCTCCTACGAGCAGTACTTC.

The count of this clone is one. In DNA form, the CDR3 reads TGTGCCAGCAGTGGTTTAAGGGGCAATCAGCCCCAGCATTTT. Its translation: CASSGLRGNQPQHF. The chain is built from TRBV2 and TRBJ1-5, with no clear D. V lost 4 bases to trimming and J lost 2 bases, with 9 bases between them. CDR3 length: 14 residues. Germline loops: CDR1 SNHLY, CDR2 FYNNEI.

This rearrangement joins TRBV6-2 or TRBV6-3 to TRBJ1-2, with D possibly being TRBD1 (5 bases). CDR3 length: 13 amino acids. Germline V lookup: CDR1 MNHEY, CDR2 SVGEGT. V gave up 7 bases and J gave up 5 bases, with 14 bases separating them. The CDR3 sequence is CASTPDSRYGYTF. Here the CDR3 DNA reads TGTGCCAGCACCCCCGACAGTAGGTATGGCTACACCTTC.